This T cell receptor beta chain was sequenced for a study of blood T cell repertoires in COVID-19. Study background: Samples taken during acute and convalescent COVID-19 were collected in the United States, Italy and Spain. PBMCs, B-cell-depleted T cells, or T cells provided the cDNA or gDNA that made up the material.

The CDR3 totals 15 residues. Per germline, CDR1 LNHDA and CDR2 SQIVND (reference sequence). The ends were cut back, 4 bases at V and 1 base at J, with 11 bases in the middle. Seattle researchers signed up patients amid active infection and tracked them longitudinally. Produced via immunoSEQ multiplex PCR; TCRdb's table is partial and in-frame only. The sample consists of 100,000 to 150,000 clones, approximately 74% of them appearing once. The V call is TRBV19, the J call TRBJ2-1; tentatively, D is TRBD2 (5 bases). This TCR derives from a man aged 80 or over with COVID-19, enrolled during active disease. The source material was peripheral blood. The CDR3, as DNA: TGTGCCAGTAGTACTAATAGAGGGTCCTACAATGAGCAGTTCTTC. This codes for CASSTNRGSYNEQFF.